This record looks at one T cell receptor beta chain sequence and its context. This sample also contains other DNA sequences that code for the same CDR3. This entry belongs to a study of blood T cell repertoires in COVID-19. The V end lost 6 bases, the J end lost 5 bases, and 6 bases lay between the germline ends. This CDR3 region has 11 residues. CDR1 and CDR2 (germline): MDHEN, SYDVKM. Sequencing used immunoSEQ multiplex PCR; TCRdb keeps in-frame clones, though not all of them. The sample holds around 250,000 clones; over 75% are singletons and the top ten take around 9.6%. Sequenced sample: peripheral blood. The origin of this receptor is a woman in her 70s with COVID-19, enrolled during active disease. The chain couples TRBV28 to TRBJ2-3; no clear D. CDR3 DNA sequence: TGTGCCAGCAGCTCCGGAGATACGCAGTATTTT. This translates into CASSSGDTQYF.